One and the same sample provided the 28 T cell receptor beta chains below, sequenced in a study of blood T cell repertoires in COVID-19. Assay: immunoSEQ multiplex PCR; the TCRdb copy retains only in-frame clones and omits some. The repertoire holds around 230,000 clones, with 65% to 85% as singletons. The specimen sequenced was peripheral blood. The receptor source for this set is a woman older than 75 with acute or convalescent COVID-19.

The J gene is TRBJ2-7, the V gene TRBV21-1; the table's D call, TRBD2, was not checked against the DNA. TRBV21-1 is reported as a pseudogene. There are 15 residues in the CDR3. CDR3 protein: CASSKGTSYPYEQYF. The CDR3 DNA follows: TGTGCCAGCAGCAAAGGGACTAGCTATCCCTACGAGCAGTACTTC.

A few counts support this clone. A junction end diverges from the germline sequence, so it may reflect a read error. The CDR3 bases are TGCGCCAGCAGCCAAGAGAGGTTCTTTCTCGAGTTTTACTCATTC. Translating gives CASSQERFFLEFYSF. The chain recombines TRBV4-1 with TRBJ1-2, with D unclear. The CDR3 has 15 residues. The V gene's germline CDR1 is MGHRA and CDR2 YSYEKL.

The genes are TRBV3-1 (or the pseudogene TRBV3-2) and TRBJ2-3; 12 bases agree with TRBD1. The V gene's germline CDR1 is LGHDT and CDR2 YNNKEL (reference sequence). The CDR3 has 15 residues. Trimming took 3 bases from V and 5 from J; bases not matched to a gene: 3. This CDR3 is CASSQGQGALDTQYF. The CDR3 nucleotides are TGTGCCAGCAGCCAGGGACAGGGGGCCTTAGATACGCAGTATTTT.

V gene TRBV3-1 (or the pseudogene TRBV3-2) combines with J gene TRBJ2-3, with TRBD2 identical over 12 bases. Germline values: CDR1 LGHDT, CDR2 YNNKEL (reference sequence). The length of the CDR3 is 18 residues. J was trimmed by 0 bases and V by 1 base; bases with no gene match: 5. The CDR3 loop reads CASSQGLAGGDSTDTQYF. DNA of the CDR3: TGTGCCAGCAGCCAAGGGCTAGCGGGGGGGGATAGCACAGATACGCAGTATTTT.

V usage is TRBV7-2 and J usage is TRBJ1-5; 10 nucleotides line up with TRBD1. The CDR3 runs 15 residues. Trimming took 5 bases from V and 6 from J; bases not matched to a gene: 7. The germline gives CDR1 SGHTA, CDR2 FQGNSA. The CDR3 loop reads CASSLIGTGVQPQHF. The CDR3 nucleotides read TGTGCCAGCAGCCTGATAGGGACAGGGGTTCAGCCCCAGCATTTT.

The chain employs TRBV3-1 (or the pseudogene TRBV3-2) and TRBJ2-1, with TRBD1 matching over 9 bases. Germline loops: CDR1 LGHDT, CDR2 YNNKEL (reference sequence). The CDR3 consists of 16 residues. The ends lost 6 bases at V and 8 bases at J; junction bases unmatched: 14. This CDR3 is CASSPSAGQGFHEQFF. The DNA for the CDR3 is TGTGCCAGCAGTCCCAGTGCGGGACAGGGCTTCCATGAGCAGTTCTTC.

This chain joins TRBV2 and TRBJ1-5, with no clear D. V was cut by 4 bases and J by 1 base, with 14 bases left in between. CDR3 length: 16 amino acids. CDR1 is SNHLY, CDR2 FYNNEI, per germline. This CDR3 reads CASSVEGLGSNQPQHF. CDR3 in DNA: TGTGCCAGCAGTGTAGAGGGTTTAGGGAGCAATCAGCCCCAGCATTTT.

The chain joins TRBV29-1 to TRBJ1-2, with D tentatively TRBD1 (6 bases). The germline V gene has CDR1 SQVTM and CDR2 ANQGSEA. The CDR3 is made up of 14 amino acids. The V gene lost 0 bases and the J gene lost 4 bases, with 12 bases spanning the gap. CDR3 bases: TGCAGCGTTGAAGATCGGCCAGGGGTCTATGGCTACACCTTC. It codes for CSVEDRPGVYGYTF.

The V call is TRBV3-1 (or the pseudogene TRBV3-2), the J call TRBJ2-1, with a possible D match to TRBD2 (5 bases). There are 13 residues in the CDR3. CDR1 is LGHDT and CDR2 is YNNKEL in the germline V gene (reference sequence). V shed 0 bases and J shed 10 bases, with 10 bases lying between them. CDR3 coding DNA: TGTGCCAGCAGCCAAGATCGAACTAGGGAGCAGTTCTTC. Translating gives CASSQDRTREQFF.

The V and J genes are TRBV28 and TRBJ1-1, with D possibly matching TRBD1 (5 bases). The CDR3 consists of 14 residues. V was trimmed by 8 bases and J by 1 base, leaving 14 bases between them. Per the germline V gene, CDR1 is MDHEN and CDR2 is SYDVKM. This CDR3 is CASQERQTNTEAFF. The CDR3 nucleotides are TGTGCCAGCCAGGAGAGACAGACGAACACTGAAGCTTTCTTT. Based on the CDR3 plus reference TRBV28 and TRBJ1-1, the full variable domain is DVKVTQSSRYLVKRTGEKVFLECVQDMDHENMFWYRQDPGLGLRLIYFSYDVKMKEKGDIPEGYSVSREKKERFSLILESASTNQTSMYLCASQERQTNTEAFFGQGTRLTVV.

The chain has TRBV12-3 or TRBV12-4 and TRBJ1-2; no clear D. This CDR3 comprises 13 residues. V lost 3 bases, J lost 7 bases, and 12 bases lay in between. CDR3: CASSFGRPSGYTF. The CDR3 coding sequence is TGTGCCAGCAGTTTTGGGCGACCGTCTGGCTACACCTTC.

J is TRBJ2-5 and V is TRBV15, with TRBD1 matching 9 bases. V lost 3 bases and J lost 4; bases outside the gene matches: 3. The CDR3 loop spans 14 amino acids. Germline V gene lookup returns CDR1 LNHNV and CDR2 YYDKDF (reference sequence). CDR3 protein: CATSRGQGIETQYF. CDR3 bases: TGTGCCACCAGCAGGGGACAGGGTATAGAGACCCAGTACTTC.

The chain has TRBV27 and TRBJ2-2, with a weak D call TRBD1 (6 bases). V was cut by 5 bases and J by 5 bases, with 12 bases left in between. The germline V gene has CDR1 MNHEY and CDR2 SMNVEV (reference sequence). The CDR3 runs 14 residues. This CDR3 reads CASSQGIQTGELFF. DNA of the CDR3: TGTGCCAGCAGTCAGGGGATACAAACCGGGGAGCTGTTTTTT.

This sequence joins TRBV28 and TRBJ1-2; 12 bases agree with TRBD1. Germline V gene lookup returns CDR1 MDHEN and CDR2 SYDVKM. CDR3 length equals 13 residues. The trim removed 9 bases at V and 7 bases at J, leaving 6 bases unmatched. The CDR3 is CASTGQGAAGYTF. CDR3 nucleotide sequence: TGTGCCAGTACGGGACAGGGGGCGGCTGGCTACACCTTC.

This rearrangement joins TRBV5-1 to TRBJ2-5, with 11 bases lining up with TRBD2. V lost 4 bases to trimming and J lost 3 bases; unmatched junction nucleotides: 8. The CDR3 runs 16 residues. Germline-derived CDR1 and CDR2 are SGHRS and YFSETQ. The CDR3 nucleotides read TGCGCCAGCAGCCCGGGACTAGCGGAAGATAAAGAGACCCAGTACTTC. As protein: CASSPGLAEDKETQYF.

The sample holds one count of this clone. The chain employs TRBV6-1 and TRBJ1-5; a weak D match, TRBD1 (5 bases). V lost 0 bases and J lost 6, with 12 bases in between. The V gene's germline CDR1 is MNHNS and CDR2 SASEGT. The CDR3 extends over 15 amino acids. CDR3 nucleotide sequence: TGTGCCAGCAGTGAAGCGCGGCGCACAGGTCAGCCCCAGCATTTT. This gives the protein CASSEARRTGQPQHF.

This clone has just a few counts. V is TRBV5-4 and J is TRBJ2-2, with 8 bases identical to TRBD1. CDR1 SGHNT and CDR2 YYREEE come from the germline V gene (reference sequence). Trimming cost V 3 bases and J 3 bases; bases outside gene matches: 1. This CDR3 has 14 residues. As DNA, the CDR3 is TGTGCCAGCAGCTCACAGGGGGACACCGGGGAGCTGTTTTTT. Its translation: CASSSQGDTGELFF.

The V gene is TRBV6-5, the J gene TRBJ1-5; the match to TRBD1 covers 7 bases. The ends lost 6 bases at V and 3 bases at J; junction bases unmatched: 8. Germline loops: CDR1 MNHEY, CDR2 SVGAGI. This CDR3 is 15 amino acids long. The chain's CDR3 is CASRFPGGDNQPQHF. CDR3 bases: TGTGCCAGCAGGTTTCCAGGGGGAGACAATCAGCCCCAGCATTTT.

V is TRBV25-1 and J is TRBJ2-1; 12 bases are shared with TRBD2. Germline V gene data show CDR1 as MGHDK and CDR2 as SYGVNS. The CDR3 consists of 15 residues. V dropped 1 base and J dropped 8; count of bases not matched to a gene: 3. The CDR3 sequence is CASSESTSGSDEQFF. The CDR3 DNA reads as TGTGCCAGCAGTGAATCGACTAGCGGGAGTGATGAGCAGTTCTTC.

J is TRBJ2-1 and V is TRBV11-3; 11 positions match TRBD2. CDR1 and CDR2 (germline): SGHNT, YENEEA. CDR3 length equals 13 residues. Losses at the gene ends were 8 bases for V and 10 bases for J; bases not matched to a gene: 7. For the CDR3, the DNA is TGTGCCAGCTCATTAGCGGGGGGGCTCGAGCAGTTCTTC. Translating it yields CASSLAGGLEQFF.

The rearrangement links TRBV7-3 to TRBJ2-5; 12 nucleotides match TRBD2. The V and J ends lost 9 bases and 2 bases, in that order; junction bases with no gene match: 4. The CDR3 loop spans 14 amino acids. Germline CDR1 is SGHTA and CDR2 is FQGTGA. The CDR3 loop reads CARTGTSGQETQYF. As DNA, the CDR3 is TGTGCCAGAACCGGGACTAGCGGGCAAGAGACCCAGTACTTC.

This chain connects TRBV3-1 (or the pseudogene TRBV3-2) to TRBJ1-2; 10 bases are a match to TRBD1. With V trimmed by 3 bases and J by 6 bases, 4 bases remained unmatched. Germline lookup yields CDR1 LGHDT and CDR2 YNNKEL (reference sequence). The CDR3 spans 14 residues. CDR3 protein: CASSHGQGEDGYTF. CDR3 bases: TGTGCCAGCAGCCACGGACAGGGGGAGGATGGCTACACCTTC.

V gene TRBV7-9 combines with J gene TRBJ2-7; D call uncertain. Trimming cost V 8 bases and J 0 bases, with 11 bases left between them. This CDR3 has 13 residues. Germline-derived CDR1 and CDR2 are SEHNR and FQNEAQ (reference sequence). Here the CDR3 DNA reads TGTGCCAGCGGCGACACCAGCTCCTACGAGCAGTACTTC. Amino acid sequence: CASGDTSSYEQYF.

The rearrangement joins TRBV19 to TRBJ2-7, with TRBD2 matching over 14 bases. This CDR3 region has 13 residues. V shed 6 bases and J 9 bases; nucleotides not matched to a gene: 4. Germline CDR1 is LNHDA and CDR2 is SQIVND (reference sequence). The CDR3 loop reads CASSAGTSGGQYF. The CDR3 coding sequence is TGTGCCAGTAGCGCTGGGACTAGCGGGGGGCAGTACTTC.

In DNA form, the CDR3 reads TGCAGCACCCCCCTGGGAGGATCTGGCTATGGCTACACCTTC. It is translated as CSTPLGGSGYGYTF. The chain recombines TRBV29-1 with TRBJ1-2; no firm D call. The V gene lost 8 bases and the J gene lost 4 bases, with 20 bases spanning the gap. CDR3 size: 14 residues. Germline CDR1 is SQVTM and CDR2 is ANQGSEA.

The chain couples TRBV29-1 to TRBJ2-1; D remains unclear. The CDR3 extends over 11 amino acids. Germline lookup yields CDR1 SQVTM and CDR2 ANQGSEA. The ends were cut back, 3 bases at V and 10 bases at J, with 10 bases in the middle. The CDR3, as DNA: TGCAGCGTTGATAGTGTGTTGGAGCAGTTCTTC. It encodes CSVDSVLEQFF.

The chain links TRBV6-6 to TRBJ1-4, with 7 bases identical to TRBD1. The CDR3 totals 14 residues. V gave up 6 bases and J gave up 6 bases; unmatched junction bases: 7. Germline V gene lookup returns CDR1 MNHNY and CDR2 SVGAGI (reference sequence). CDR3 protein: CASRDDRVDEKLFF. CDR3 in DNA: TGTGCCAGCAGAGACGACAGGGTTGATGAAAAACTGTTTTTT.

J is TRBJ1-4 and V is TRBV27; D remains ambiguous. V lost 2 bases, J lost 7 bases, and 20 bases lay in between. Per the germline V gene, CDR1 is MNHEY and CDR2 is SMNVEV (reference sequence). The CDR3 has 17 residues. The CDR3 DNA follows: TGTGCCAGCAGTTTAGCGGGCCCACCTTCGGGCCGTGAAAAACTGTTTTTT. Its translation: CASSLAGPPSGREKLFF.